One and the same sample provided the 30 T cell receptor beta chains below, sequenced in a study of T cells in Graves' hyperthyroidism and ophthalmopathy. The TCR beta CDR3 regions underwent amplification using RNA transcripts as the source. HTBI primers drove first-round RT-PCR of the TCR CDR3. TCRdb ran MiXCR on the multiplex PCR reads and lists one entry per CDR3 protein. The sample records around 250,000 distinct CDR3 sequences, 16% being singletons. Sequencing was performed on blood. Source of these receptors: a woman in her late teens or twenties with Graves' ophthalmopathy.

This clonotype was detected many times. This chain connects TRBV7-8 to TRBJ2-3, with 8 bases matching TRBD2. This CDR3 spans 14 amino acids. Germline CDR1 SGHVS, CDR2 FQNEAQ. V trimming: 5 bases; J trimming: 5 bases; junction bases outside the gene matches: 6. CDR3 amino acids: CASSTLAGQDTQYF. The CDR3 region has the DNA TGTGCCAGCAGCACCTTAGCGGGGCAAGATACGCAGTATTTT.

This clonotype was recorded a few times. V is TRBV19 and J is TRBJ2-2; D possibly corresponds to TRBD2 (5 bases). Germline V gene data show CDR1 as LNHDA and CDR2 as SQIVND (reference sequence). The CDR3 has 14 residues. The V and J ends lost 2 bases and 8 bases respectively, with 12 bases between them. The chain's CDR3 is CASSILPGEGELFF. CDR3 in DNA: TGTGCCAGTAGTATACTCCCCGGGGAGGGGGAGCTGTTTTTT.

The chain links TRBV4-1 to TRBJ1-4; D call uncertain. From germline, CDR1 is MGHRA and CDR2 YSYEKL. There are 18 residues in the CDR3. V lost 1 base and J 1 base, leaving 16 bases between the germline ends. CDR3 residues: CASSQGVNFLGTNEKLFF. The CDR3 region has the DNA TGCGCCAGCAGCCAAGGCGTCAACTTCTTAGGAACTAATGAAAAACTGTTTTTT.

J is TRBJ2-1 and V is TRBV28; 14 nucleotides align to TRBD2. The germline V gene encodes CDR1 MDHEN and CDR2 SYDVKM. The trim removed 1 base at V and 8 bases at J, leaving 7 bases unmatched. CDR3 length: 17 residues. CDR3: CASSLFQRTSGRYEQFF. The CDR3 DNA reads TGTGCCAGCAGTTTATTTCAAAGGACTAGCGGGAGGTATGAGCAGTTCTTC.

This clonotype occurred many times. This rearrangement joins TRBV4-1 to TRBJ1-1, with a tentative D call TRBD1 (6 bases). The CDR3 covers 15 residues. V gave up 3 bases and J gave up 1 base, with 12 bases separating them. In germline, CDR1 is MGHRA, CDR2 YSYEKL. The CDR3 nucleotides read TGCGCCAGCAGCCATCTAGGACAGAAGAACACTGAAGCTTTCTTT. Its translation is CASSHLGQKNTEAFF.

On this clonotype itself: A much larger clone differs by one base, so this may be a read error. This chain uses TRBV5-5 with TRBJ2-7, with unresolved D. The germline gives CDR1 SGHKS, CDR2 YYEKEE (reference sequence). This CDR3 has 13 amino acids. CDR3 nucleotide sequence: TGTGCCGGCAGCTTCGGCGGATCCTACGAGCAGTACTTC. Its translation: CAGSFGGSYEQYF.

This clonotype was observed at least ten times. The chain recombines TRBV12-5 with TRBJ2-7, with D possibly called TRBD1 or TRBD2 (5 bases each). There are 13 residues in the CDR3. Germline lookup yields CDR1 LGHNT and CDR2 FRNRAP. V lost 6 bases and J lost 3, with 12 bases in between. The CDR3 DNA reads TGTGCTAGTGGCCCCGGGACCCTCTACGAGCAGTACTTC. Its protein is CASGPGTLYEQYF.

This chain uses TRBV6-1 with TRBJ1-3; D may be TRBD1 (5 bases). V was clipped by 5 bases and J by 0 bases, with 11 bases between them. Germline loops: CDR1 MNHNS, CDR2 SASEGT. The CDR3 is made up of 15 amino acids. This CDR3 is CASSFGAVSGNTIYF. Here the CDR3 DNA reads TGTGCCAGCAGTTTTGGGGCCGTCTCTGGAAACACCATATATTTT.

At least ten counts were recorded for this clonotype. The chain has TRBV27 and TRBJ2-7; TRBD2 aligns across 8 bases. CDR1 is MNHEY and CDR2 is SMNVEV in the germline V gene (reference sequence). After removal of 6 bases from V and 1 base from J, the junction contained 5 bases not matched to a gene. The CDR3 covers 14 residues. The CDR3 is CASSPGGRSYEQYF. The CDR3 nucleotides read TGTGCCAGCAGCCCGGGAGGGAGGTCCTACGAGCAGTACTTC.

This clonotype was counted between two and nine times. The chain joins TRBV12-5 to TRBJ2-7; weak D call: TRBD1 (7 bases). The CDR3 contains 16 residues. The germline V and J ends were trimmed by 5 bases and 5 bases, with 22 bases remaining between them. Germline loops: CDR1 LGHNT, CDR2 FRNRAP. The CDR3 spells CASGTPRGQGVHEQYF. The DNA of the CDR3 is TGTGCTAGTGGTACACCGCGGGGCCAGGGGGTCCACGAGCAGTACTTC.

This clonotype was detected ten times or more. This chain links TRBV20-1 with TRBJ1-2; D not certain. The CDR3 has 13 amino acids. Germline values: CDR1 DFQATT, CDR2 SNEGSKA (reference sequence). V was cut by 6 bases and J by 8 bases, with 19 bases left in between. The CDR3 is CSARAARSGGYTF. Here the CDR3 DNA reads TGCAGTGCCCGTGCGGCGCGATCCGGGGGCTACACCTTC.

This clonotype was seen repeatedly, ten times or more. The chain is built from TRBV20-1 and TRBJ2-7; no clear D. V gave up 0 bases and J gave up 0 bases, with 12 bases separating them. The CDR3 is made up of 15 amino acids. In germline, CDR1 is DFQATT, CDR2 SNEGSKA (reference sequence). The CDR3 region has the DNA TGCAGTGCTAGAGATCCCGGCGGTAGCTCCTACGAGCAGTACTTC. Protein product: CSARDPGGSSYEQYF.

This chain joins TRBV6-5 and TRBJ2-5, with 9 bases that match TRBD2. The CDR3 sequence is 16 residues long. The germline gives CDR1 MNHEY, CDR2 SVGAGI. The trim removed 2 bases at V and 5 bases at J, leaving 9 bases unmatched. This chain's CDR3 is CASSYGAGGGRETQYF. CDR3 sequence (DNA): TGTGCCAGCAGTTACGGGGCGGGAGGGGGGCGGGAGACCCAGTACTTC.

This clonotype appeared many times. The genes are TRBV12-3 or TRBV12-4 and TRBJ2-3; TRBD1 aligns across 8 bases. The length of the CDR3 is 15 residues. Germline trimming cut 7 bases from V and 3 bases from J; bases unmatched to any gene: 9. In DNA form, the CDR3 reads TGTGCCAGCAACCGTCCGGACAGGGCAACAGATACGCAGTATTTT. Residues: CASNRPDRATDTQYF.

The V and J genes are TRBV7-2 and TRBJ2-1, with 13 bases that match TRBD2. This CDR3 has 16 residues. The germline V gene has CDR1 SGHTA and CDR2 FQGNSA. J was trimmed by 5 bases and V by 0 bases; bases with no gene match: 1. The CDR3 region is CASSLATSGGNNEQFF. CDR3 DNA: TGTGCCAGCAGCTTAGCGACTAGCGGGGGGAACAATGAGCAGTTCTTC. The full variable domain, with the rest looked up from reference TRBV7-2 and TRBJ2-1, is GAGVSQSPSNKVTEKGKDVELRCDPISGHTALYWYRQSLGQGLEFLIYFQGNSAPDKSGLPSDRFSAERTGGSVSTLTIQRTQQEDSAVYLCASSLATSGGNNEQFFGPGTRLTVL.

At least ten counts were recorded for this clonotype. The rearrangement uses TRBV6-1 and TRBJ1-2; D possibly corresponds to TRBD1 (5 bases). The CDR3 has 12 residues. In germline, CDR1 is MNHNS, CDR2 SASEGT. Trimming shortened V by 7 bases and J by 7 bases, and 13 bases separated the two germline ends. The CDR3 DNA reads TGTGCCAGCAACAAGGGGAAAGGTGGCTACACCTTC. It specifies CASNKGKGGYTF.

This clonotype appeared many times. The chain combines TRBV28 with TRBJ1-4, with TRBD1 as a possible D gene (5 bases). V was clipped by 3 bases and J by 8 bases, with 10 bases between them. The CDR3 is made up of 13 amino acids. Germline V CDR1 and CDR2: MDHEN, SYDVKM. The CDR3 DNA reads TGTGCCAGCAGTTTGGGGGTAGGAGAAAAACTGTTTTTT. Translating it yields CASSLGVGEKLFF. The whole variable domain, remainder taken from reference TRBV28 and TRBJ1-4, is DVKVTQSSRYLVKRTGEKVFLECVQDMDHENMFWYRQDPGLGLRLIYFSYDVKMKEKGDIPEGYSVSREKKERFSLILESASTNQTSMYLCASSLGVGEKLFFGSGTQLSVL.

In its sample, this clonotype was seen a few times. V and J are TRBV7-2 and TRBJ2-2; the match to TRBD2 covers 14 bases. V lost 0 bases and J lost 8; bases outside the gene matches: 14. Germline values: CDR1 SGHTA, CDR2 FQGNSA. The length of the CDR3 is 20 residues. CDR3 nucleotides: TGTGCCAGCAGCTTAGCGACTAGCGGGGGGGCCCGTCTCGCGGCTGGGGAGCTGTTTTTT. Translating gives CASSLATSGGARLAAGELFF.

This clonotype showed up many times. The J gene is TRBJ2-7, the V gene TRBV7-8; D call uncertain. In germline, CDR1 is SGHVS, CDR2 FQNEAQ. V lost 1 base and J 2 bases, leaving 12 bases between the germline ends. The CDR3 loop spans 15 amino acids. CDR3 amino acids: CASSLVINGPYEQYF. The CDR3 bases are TGTGCCAGCAGCTTAGTGATTAATGGGCCCTACGAGCAGTACTTC. The entire variable domain, with the rest obtained from reference TRBV7-8 and TRBJ2-7, is as follows: GAGVSQSPRYKVAKRGQDVALRCDPISGHVSLFWYQQALGQGPEFLTYFQNEAQLDKSGLPSDRFFAERPEGSVSTLKIQRTQQEDSAVYLCASSLVINGPYEQYFGPGTRLTVT.

This clonotype showed up many times. This rearrangement joins TRBV6-1 to TRBJ1-3; perhaps TRBD1 as D (6 bases). V lost 5 bases and J lost 4, with 12 bases in between. Germline assignment: CDR1 MNHNS and CDR2 SASEGT. The CDR3 totals 14 residues. The CDR3 DNA follows: TGTGCCAGCAGTTACACAGGGCAGGGAAACACCATATATTTT. Protein sequence: CASSYTGQGNTIYF.

This clonotype was counted ten times or more. The CDR3 sequence is CASSPIAAGIPYEQYF. As DNA, the CDR3 is TGTGCCAGCAGTCCCATAGCGGCAGGAATACCATACGAGCAGTACTTC. This chain links TRBV27 with TRBJ2-7; maybe TRBD2 (6 bases). CDR3 size: 16 residues. V lost 5 bases, J lost 4 bases, and 21 bases lay in between. The germline V gene encodes CDR1 MNHEY and CDR2 SMNVEV (reference sequence).

This clonotype was observed at least ten times. The chain couples TRBV2 to TRBJ2-1, with a tentative D call TRBD2 (5 bases). CDR3 length: 13 residues. V was trimmed by 6 bases and J by 2 bases, leaving 8 bases between them. The V gene's germline CDR1 is SNHLY and CDR2 FYNNEI. Here the CDR3 DNA reads TGTGCCAGCAGGGTGAGGGCCTACAATGAGCAGTTCTTC. Its protein is CASRVRAYNEQFF.

At least ten counts were recorded for this clonotype. The V call is TRBV14, the J call TRBJ2-3; 13 bases agree with TRBD2. Germline V lookup: CDR1 SGHDN, CDR2 FVKESK. There are 16 residues in the CDR3. Trimming cost V 6 bases and J 8 bases; bases outside gene matches: 11. The CDR3 spells CASSPGLAGVAITQYF. The CDR3 nucleotides read TGTGCCAGCAGTCCTGGACTAGCGGGAGTAGCCATTACGCAGTATTTT.

This clonotype was observed many times. The chain employs TRBV2 and TRBJ2-3, with D possibly TRBD2 on 6 matching bases. V shed 1 base and J shed 5 bases, with 10 bases lying between them. The CDR3 extends over 14 amino acids. Germline CDR1 SNHLY, CDR2 FYNNEI. CDR3 region: CASSEGGEVDTQYF. CDR3 sequence (DNA): TGTGCCAGCAGTGAAGGGGGGGAAGTAGATACGCAGTATTTT.

This chain joins TRBV20-1 and TRBJ1-1, with D hard to call. The CDR3 length is 14 residues. Germline V gene sequence: CDR1 DFQATT, CDR2 SNEGSKA (reference sequence). The CDR3 sequence: CSAGGRVISTEAFF. DNA of the CDR3: TGCAGCGCTGGCGGCCGCGTAATTAGCACTGAAGCTTTCTTT.

The chain has TRBV27 and TRBJ1-5; D gene unclear. Germline V lookup: CDR1 MNHEY, CDR2 SMNVEV (reference sequence). V was cut by 5 bases and J by 0 bases, with 11 bases left in between. The CDR3 is 15 residues long. CDR3 amino acids: CASSPRWISNQPQHF. In DNA form, the CDR3 reads TGTGCCAGCAGTCCCCGATGGATTAGCAATCAGCCCCAGCATTTT.

This clonotype was picked up many times. This rearrangement joins TRBV10-3 to TRBJ2-1, with 7 bases identical to TRBD2. Germline V gene sequence: CDR1 ENHRY, CDR2 SYGVKD. This CDR3 is built from 15 residues. Trimming took 3 bases from V and 7 from J; bases not matched to a gene: 9. The CDR3 is CAISDNSGRDNEQFF. The DNA for the CDR3 is TGTGCCATCAGTGATAATAGCGGGCGGGATAATGAGCAGTTCTTC.

This clonotype was seen repeatedly, ten times or more. V gene TRBV18 combines with J gene TRBJ2-7; D may be TRBD2 (5 bases). Trimming cost V 1 base and J 0 bases, with 13 bases left between them. The germline gives CDR1 KGHSH, CDR2 LQKENI. The length of the CDR3 is 16 residues. The CDR3 DNA reads as TGTGCCAGCTCACCACTCCTCCAGCGGAGCTCCTACGAGCAGTACTTC. It codes for CASSPLLQRSSYEQYF. Full variable domain (remainder filled in from reference TRBV18 and TRBJ2-7): NAGVMQNPRHLVRRRGQEARLRCSPMKGHSHVYWYRQLPEEGLKFMVYLQKENIIDESGMPKERFSAEFPKEGPSILRIQQVVRGDSAAYFCASSPLLQRSSYEQYFGPGTRLTVT.

At least ten counts were recorded for this clonotype. The chain recombines TRBV2 with TRBJ2-5; the D is unclear. The CDR3 sequence is 11 residues long. Germline V CDR1 and CDR2: SNHLY, FYNNEI. Trimming removed 4 bases at V and 3 bases at J, with 3 bases between. CDR3 region: CASSAEETQYF. The CDR3 coding sequence is TGTGCCAGCAGTGCTGAAGAGACCCAGTACTTC. The full variable domain, with the rest looked up from reference TRBV2 and TRBJ2-5, is EPEVTQTPSHQVTQMGQEVILRCVPISNHLYFYWYRQILGQKVEFLVSFYNNEISEKSEIFDDQFSVERPDGSNFTLKIRSTKLEDSAMYFCASSAEETQYFGPGTRLLVL.

This clonotype appeared many times. This chain uses TRBV19 with TRBJ1-1, with a tentative D call TRBD1 (5 bases). CDR1 LNHDA and CDR2 SQIVND come from the germline V gene (reference sequence). The length of the CDR3 is 12 residues. With 9 bases removed from V and 1 base from J, the gap between germline ends came to 9 bases. Here the CDR3 reads CASYTGNTEAFF. The DNA of the CDR3 is TGTGCCAGCTACACAGGGAACACTGAAGCTTTCTTT.